These 10 T cell receptor beta chains originate from one sample sequenced in a study of CD8 T cells in ankylosing spondylitis. TCRdb re-called the 5' RACE reads through MiXCR, storing one row per CDR3 protein. The table includes around 300,000 distinct CDR3 sequences, more than 9% detected once. Sequencing input: blood, either unsorted or a sorted T cell fraction (not recorded which). These receptors were collected from a female donor with ankylosing spondylitis or in good health (not recorded which).

In its sample, this clonotype was seen many times. The chain is built from TRBV28 and TRBJ2-1; 7 nucleotides align to TRBD2. This CDR3 has 12 amino acids. Trimming at V came to 7 bases and at J to 4 bases, leaving 1 base not matched to a gene. Germline CDR1 reads MDHEN; CDR2 reads SYDVKM. The CDR3 DNA is TGTGCCAGCACTAGCGGATACAATGAGCAGTTCTTC. It specifies CASTSGYNEQFF.

This clonotype was detected many times. V gene TRBV6-5 combines with J gene TRBJ1-1; the D is unclear. Trimming pared 10 bases from V and 4 bases from J, leaving 28 bases between. The CDR3 loop spans 17 amino acids. Germline assignment: CDR1 MNHEY and CDR2 SVGAGI. DNA of the CDR3: TGTGCCACAGATACCGGTGAGGTACGGTCGTCGGGCACTGAAGCTTTCTTT. Translated, it gives CATDTGEVRSSGTEAFF.

V usage is TRBV9 and J usage is TRBJ2-1; D call uncertain. Germline assignment: CDR1 SGDLS and CDR2 YYNGEE. The CDR3 runs 15 residues. V was cut by 3 bases and J by 0 bases, with 10 bases left in between. The CDR3 nucleotides read TGTGCCAGCAGCGCCGCTCCTAGCTCCTACAATGAGCAGTTCTTC. Protein: CASSAAPSSYNEQFF. Based on the CDR3 plus reference TRBV9 and TRBJ2-1, the full variable domain is DSGVTQTPKHLITATGQRVTLRCSPRSGDLSVYWYQQSLDQGLQFLIQYYNGEERAKGNILERFSAQQFPDLHSELNLSSLELGDSALYFCASSAAPSSYNEQFFGPGTRLTVL.

The genes are TRBV20-1 and TRBJ2-5; no reliable D call. Trimming took off 8 bases at V and 5 bases at J, with 9 bases between the two ends. This CDR3 is built from 10 residues. The germline gives CDR1 DFQATT, CDR2 SNEGSKA (reference sequence). CDR3 sequence: CSLKVETQYF. CDR3 DNA: TGCAGTCTGAAGGTGGAGACCCAGTACTTC.

In its sample, this clonotype was seen many times. The gene calls are TRBV7-2 and TRBJ2-3; D ambiguous. V lost 5 bases, J lost 8 bases, and 11 bases lay in between. This CDR3 is built from 12 residues. Germline lookup yields CDR1 SGHTA and CDR2 FQGNSA. The CDR3 loop reads CASSAYLGTQYF. CDR3 in DNA: TGTGCCAGCAGCGCCTACCTGGGTACGCAGTATTTT.

This clonotype turned up a few times. The chain uses TRBV7-6 and TRBJ2-1, with 10 bases lining up with TRBD2. CDR1 is SGHVS and CDR2 is FNYEAQ in the germline V gene. This CDR3 is built from 17 residues. J was trimmed by 0 bases and V by 5 bases; bases with no gene match: 7. The CDR3 DNA is TGTGCCAGCAGCCCTTGGACTAGCGGAAGCTCCTACAATGAGCAGTTCTTC. Its protein product is CASSPWTSGSSYNEQFF.

The CDR3 sequence: CASSPQRANTGELFF. The CDR3 region has the DNA TGTGCCAGCTCACCACAGCGGGCGAACACCGGGGAGCTGTTTTTT. The chain uses TRBV18 and TRBJ2-2; D is possibly TRBD2 (6 bases). Per the germline V gene, CDR1 is KGHSH and CDR2 is LQKENI. The CDR3 length is 15 residues. Trimming removed 1 base at V and 0 bases at J, with 6 bases between.

The V gene is TRBV12-3 or TRBV12-4, the J gene TRBJ1-5, with D tentatively TRBD1 (5 bases). This CDR3 is built from 13 residues. Trimming left V 10 bases short and J 0 bases short, with 10 bases between. CDR3 sequence reads: CATSTDSNQPQHF. DNA of the CDR3: TGTGCCACGTCGACAGATAGCAATCAGCCCCAGCATTTT.

At least ten counts were recorded for this clonotype. This chain joins TRBV7-2 and TRBJ2-2; TRBD2 agrees at 7 bases. Germline lookup yields CDR1 SGHTA and CDR2 FQGNSA. V gave up 1 base and J gave up 7 bases; unmatched junction bases: 3. The CDR3 consists of 14 residues. CDR3 protein: CASSLGTSYGELFF. The CDR3 DNA is TGTGCCAGCAGCTTAGGGACTAGTTACGGGGAGCTGTTTTTT.

This clonotype has more than one count but fewer than ten. The gene calls are TRBV20-1 and TRBJ1-4; D remains unclear. Trimming removed 5 bases at V and 0 bases at J, with 4 bases between. This CDR3 is built from 12 residues. Per the germline V gene, CDR1 is DFQATT and CDR2 is SNEGSKA (reference sequence). CDR3 DNA sequence: TGCAGTGCTGCCGCAACTAATGAAAAACTGTTTTTT. Its translation is CSAAATNEKLFF.